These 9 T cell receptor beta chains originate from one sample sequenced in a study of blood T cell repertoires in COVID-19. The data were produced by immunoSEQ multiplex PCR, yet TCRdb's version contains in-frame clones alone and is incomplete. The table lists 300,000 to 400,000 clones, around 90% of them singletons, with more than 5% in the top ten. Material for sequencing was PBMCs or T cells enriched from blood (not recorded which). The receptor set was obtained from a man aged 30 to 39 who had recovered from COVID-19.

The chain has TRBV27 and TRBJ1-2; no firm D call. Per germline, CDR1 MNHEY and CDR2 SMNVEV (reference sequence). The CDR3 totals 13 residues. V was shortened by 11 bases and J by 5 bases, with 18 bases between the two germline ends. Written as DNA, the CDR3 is TGTGCCCGGCGGGTGGCGGACGTTTATGGCTACACCTTC. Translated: CARRVADVYGYTF.

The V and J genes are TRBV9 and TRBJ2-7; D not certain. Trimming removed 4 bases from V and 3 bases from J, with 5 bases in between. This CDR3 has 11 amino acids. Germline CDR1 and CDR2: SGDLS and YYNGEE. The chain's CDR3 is CASSSSYEQYF. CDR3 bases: TGTGCCAGCAGCTCGAGCTACGAGCAGTACTTC.

Here the CDR3 reads CASSPGTATNQPQHF. The CDR3 nucleotides read TGTGCCAGCAGCCCCGGGACAGCAACTAATCAGCCCCAGCATTTT. V gene TRBV28 combines with J gene TRBJ1-5; 7 positions match TRBD1. Germline V gives CDR1 MDHEN, CDR2 SYDVKM. This CDR3 is 15 amino acids long. V was pared by 6 bases and J by 4 bases, with 9 bases of the junction left unmatched. Full variable domain (remainder filled in from reference TRBV28 and TRBJ1-5): DVKVTQSSRYLVKRTGEKVFLECVQDMDHENMFWYRQDPGLGLRLIYFSYDVKMKEKGDIPEGYSVSREKKERFSLILESASTNQTSMYLCASSPGTATNQPQHFGDGTRLSIL.

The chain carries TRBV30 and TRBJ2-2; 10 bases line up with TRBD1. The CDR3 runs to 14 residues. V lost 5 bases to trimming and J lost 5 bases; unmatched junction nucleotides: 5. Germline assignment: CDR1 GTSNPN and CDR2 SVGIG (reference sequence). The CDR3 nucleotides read TGTGCCTGGGGAGACAGGGGGCTAACCGGGGAGCTGTTTTTT. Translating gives CAWGDRGLTGELFF.

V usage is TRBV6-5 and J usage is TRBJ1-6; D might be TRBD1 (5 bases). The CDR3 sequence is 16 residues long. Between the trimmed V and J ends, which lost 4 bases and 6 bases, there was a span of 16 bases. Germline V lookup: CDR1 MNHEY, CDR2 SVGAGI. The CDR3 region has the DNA TGTGCCAGCAGTTCCCCGGTGGGGGGAGTTAATTCACCCCTCCACTTT. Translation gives CASSSPVGGVNSPLHF.

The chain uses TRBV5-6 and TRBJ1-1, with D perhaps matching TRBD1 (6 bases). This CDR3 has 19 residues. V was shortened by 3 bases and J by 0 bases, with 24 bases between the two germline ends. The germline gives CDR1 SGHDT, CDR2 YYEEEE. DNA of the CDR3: TGTGCCAGCAGCTCGTCCGGGGGGCCCCTAGGGGGATTGAACACTGAAGCTTTCTTT. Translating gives CASSSSGGPLGGLNTEAFF.

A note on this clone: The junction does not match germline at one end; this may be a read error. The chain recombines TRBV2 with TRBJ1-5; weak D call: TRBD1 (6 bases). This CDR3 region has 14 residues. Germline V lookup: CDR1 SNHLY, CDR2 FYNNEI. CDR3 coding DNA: TGTGTCAGCAGGGAAACAGGGCCCCATCAGCCCCAGCATTTT. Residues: CVSRETGPHQPQHF.

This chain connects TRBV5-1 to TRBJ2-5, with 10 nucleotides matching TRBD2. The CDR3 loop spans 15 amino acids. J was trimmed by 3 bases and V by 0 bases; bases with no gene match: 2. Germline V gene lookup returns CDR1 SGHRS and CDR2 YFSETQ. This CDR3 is CASSLAGTSEETQYF. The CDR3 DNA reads TGCGCCAGCAGCTTGGCTGGGACTAGCGAAGAGACCCAGTACTTC.

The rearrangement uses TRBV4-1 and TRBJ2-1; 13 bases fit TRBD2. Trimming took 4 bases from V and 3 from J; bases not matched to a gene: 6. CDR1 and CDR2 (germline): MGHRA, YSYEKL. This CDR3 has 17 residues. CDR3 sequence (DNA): TGCGCCAGCAGCCCTACACGGACTAGCGGGGGCTACAATGAGCAGTTCTTC. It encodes CASSPTRTSGGYNEQFF.